A single sample gave rise to the 6 T cell receptor beta chains below, sequenced in a study of T cell repertoires in cytomegalovirus infection (dated by TCRdb to about 2019). The instrument was an Illumina HiSeq 1500. TCRdb reprocessing: public reads trimmed at Q25 with fastp, clones called with MiXCR, in-frame beta chains kept. CDR3 protein sequences are deduplicated, and each keeps its most common genes and DNA. The sample has some 600,000 distinct CDR3 sequences on record, around 24% of them singletons. Roughly 8% of the sample is in the top ten clones. Material: CD8+ T cells from PBMCs. Source of these receptors: a human donor in good health (CMV status not recorded). Some clones in this sample may be carry-over from other donors' samples.

This clonotype was detected many times. The chain combines TRBV19 with TRBJ2-1; 7 bases are shared with TRBD2. Germline loops: CDR1 LNHDA, CDR2 SQIVND (reference sequence). The CDR3 is made up of 12 amino acids. Germline trimming cut 10 bases from V and 2 bases from J; bases unmatched to any gene: 2. CDR3 loop: CATRGAYNEQFF. The CDR3 DNA is TGTGCCACCCGGGGGGCCTACAATGAGCAGTTCTTC.

This chain uses TRBV20-1 with TRBJ2-7; 13 nucleotides line up with TRBD2. J was trimmed by 1 base and V by 3 bases; bases with no gene match: 3. There are 15 residues in the CDR3. CDR1 is DFQATT and CDR2 is SNEGSKA in the germline V gene (reference sequence). CDR3: CSARALAGGSYEQYF. The CDR3 nucleotides are TGCAGTGCTAGGGCACTAGCGGGGGGGTCCTACGAGCAGTACTTC.

This sequence joins TRBV13 and TRBJ2-3; TRBD2 might be the D (7 bases). CDR1 and CDR2 (germline): PRHDT, FYEKMQ (reference sequence). The ends were cut back, 5 bases at V and 6 bases at J, with 18 bases in the middle. The CDR3 is 15 amino acids. The CDR3 DNA follows: TGTGCCAGCAGCCCCTACCGGGGGGCCAAGGATACGCAGTATTTT. Translation gives CASSPYRGAKDTQYF.

This clonotype was recorded many times. The chain employs TRBV10-2 and TRBJ2-7, with D uncertain. V shed 7 bases and J shed 1 base, with 14 bases lying between them. The CDR3 extends over 14 amino acids. Germline V gene lookup returns CDR1 WSHSY and CDR2 SAAADI. In DNA form, the CDR3 reads TGCGCCAGCACCGATTCCCCCGGTTCCTACGAGCAGTACTTC. Translating gives CASTDSPGSYEQYF.

The chain links TRBV25-1 to TRBJ1-5, with a possible D match to TRBD1 (6 bases). There are 15 residues in the CDR3. Germline CDR1 MGHDK, CDR2 SYGVNS. The germline V and J ends were trimmed by 3 bases and 11 bases, with 20 bases remaining between them. The CDR3 loop reads CASSDSDKGVVSQHF. In DNA form, the CDR3 reads TGTGCCAGCAGTGACTCGGACAAGGGGGTTGTGTCCCAGCATTTT.

This clonotype was picked up a small number of times. The chain couples TRBV29-1 to TRBJ2-5; the D is unclear. V lost 4 bases and J lost 3, with 6 bases in between. Germline-derived CDR1 and CDR2 are SQVTM and ANQGSEA. The CDR3 length is 11 residues. The CDR3 region has the DNA TGCAGCGTTGGACTGGAAGAGACCCAGTACTTC. Translated, it gives CSVGLEETQYF.